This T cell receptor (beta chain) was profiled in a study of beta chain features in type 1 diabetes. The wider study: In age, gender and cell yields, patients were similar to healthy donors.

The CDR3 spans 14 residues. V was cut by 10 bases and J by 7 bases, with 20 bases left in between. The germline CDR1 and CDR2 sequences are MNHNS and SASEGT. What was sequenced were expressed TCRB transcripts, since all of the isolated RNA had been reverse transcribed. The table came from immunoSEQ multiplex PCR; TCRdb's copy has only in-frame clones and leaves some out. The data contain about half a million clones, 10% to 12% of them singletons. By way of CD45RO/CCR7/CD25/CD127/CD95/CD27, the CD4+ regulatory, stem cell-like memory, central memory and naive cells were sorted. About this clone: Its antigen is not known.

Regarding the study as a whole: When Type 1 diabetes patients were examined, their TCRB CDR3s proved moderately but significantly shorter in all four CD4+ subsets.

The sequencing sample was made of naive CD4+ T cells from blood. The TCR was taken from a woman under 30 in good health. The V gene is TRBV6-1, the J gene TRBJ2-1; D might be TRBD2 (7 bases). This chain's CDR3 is CAIRGREYWNEQFF. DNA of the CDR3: TGTGCCATTCGGGGGCGGGAGTATTGGAATGAGCAGTTCTTC.